This entry features one T cell receptor (beta chain) sequence. Its antigen is still unknown. The data originate from a study of T cells in localized non-small cell lung cancer. General study results and limits: Adjacent lung exhibited a median of about 56 among the 100 most abundant tumor clones. The highest T cell clonality was in uninvolved adjacent lung, above tumor.

This table comes from immunoSEQ multiplex PCR, and its TCRdb copy is limited to in-frame clones, with some not included. Altogether over 15,000 clones are present, roughly nine tenths being singletons, with the ten largest covering about 2.5%. The TCR originated in a woman aged 35 to 75 with stage I lung adenocarcinoma. Sequenced here: peripheral blood, sampled before any cancer treatment.

The CDR3 DNA reads TGTGCCAGCCTGCGGGAGGGTGAAGGCGGGGAGCTGTTTTTT. Its translation is CASLREGEGGELFF. The chain employs TRBV6-4 and TRBJ2-2, with TRBD2 matching over 9 bases. V shed 8 bases, J shed 7 bases, and the junction held 8 bases outside the gene matches. Looked up from germline, CDR1 is MRHNA and CDR2 is SNTAGT. The CDR3 covers 14 residues.